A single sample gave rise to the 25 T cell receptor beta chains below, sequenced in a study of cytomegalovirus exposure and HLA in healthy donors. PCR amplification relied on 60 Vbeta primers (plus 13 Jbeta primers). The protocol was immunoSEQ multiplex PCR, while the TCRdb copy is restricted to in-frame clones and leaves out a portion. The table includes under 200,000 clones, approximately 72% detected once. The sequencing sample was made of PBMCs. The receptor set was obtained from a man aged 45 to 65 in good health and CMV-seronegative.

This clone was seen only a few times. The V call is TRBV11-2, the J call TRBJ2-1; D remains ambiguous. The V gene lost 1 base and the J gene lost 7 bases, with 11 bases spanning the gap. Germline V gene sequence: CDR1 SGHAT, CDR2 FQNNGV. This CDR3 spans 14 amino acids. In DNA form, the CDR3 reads TGTGCCAGCAGCTTAGCCGGTGGGCGTAATGAGCAGTTCTTC. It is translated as CASSLAGGRNEQFF.

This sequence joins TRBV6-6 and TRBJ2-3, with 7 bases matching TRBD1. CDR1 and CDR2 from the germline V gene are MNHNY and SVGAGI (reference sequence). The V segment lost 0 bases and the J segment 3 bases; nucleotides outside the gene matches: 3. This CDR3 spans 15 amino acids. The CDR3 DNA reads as TGTGCCAGCAGTTACTCAGACAGGGAAACAGATACGCAGTATTTT. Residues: CASSYSDRETDTQYF.

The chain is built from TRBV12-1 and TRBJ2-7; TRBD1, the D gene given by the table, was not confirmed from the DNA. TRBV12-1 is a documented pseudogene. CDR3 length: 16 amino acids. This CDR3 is CASSFVGTGGNHEQYF. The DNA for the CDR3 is TGTGCCAGCAGCTTTGTAGGGACAGGGGGAAACCACGAGCAGTACTTC.

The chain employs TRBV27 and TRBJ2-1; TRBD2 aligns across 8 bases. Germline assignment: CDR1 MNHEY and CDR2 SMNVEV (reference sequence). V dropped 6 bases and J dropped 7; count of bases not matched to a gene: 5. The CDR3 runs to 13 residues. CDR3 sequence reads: CASSWTSWNEQFF. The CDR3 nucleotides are TGTGCCAGCAGCTGGACTAGCTGGAATGAGCAGTTCTTC.

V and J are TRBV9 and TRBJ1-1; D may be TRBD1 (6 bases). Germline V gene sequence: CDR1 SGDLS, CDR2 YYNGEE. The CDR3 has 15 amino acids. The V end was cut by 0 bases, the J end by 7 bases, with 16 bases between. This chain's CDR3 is CASSVAGQRDHEAFF. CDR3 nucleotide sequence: TGTGCCAGCAGCGTAGCCGGACAGCGGGACCATGAAGCTTTCTTT.

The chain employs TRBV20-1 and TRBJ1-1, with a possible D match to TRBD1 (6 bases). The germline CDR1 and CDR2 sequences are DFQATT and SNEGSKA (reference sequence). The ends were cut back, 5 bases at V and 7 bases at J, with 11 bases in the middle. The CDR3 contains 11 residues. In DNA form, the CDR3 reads TGCAGTGCTGACAGGCTACTTGAAGCTTTCTTT. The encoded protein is CSADRLLEAFF.

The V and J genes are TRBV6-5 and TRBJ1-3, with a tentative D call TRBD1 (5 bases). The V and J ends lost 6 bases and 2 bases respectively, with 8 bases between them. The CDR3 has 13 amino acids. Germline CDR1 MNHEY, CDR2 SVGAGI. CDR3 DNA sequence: TGTGCCAGCAGAAGGGGCGCTGGAAACACCATATATTTT. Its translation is CASRRGAGNTIYF.

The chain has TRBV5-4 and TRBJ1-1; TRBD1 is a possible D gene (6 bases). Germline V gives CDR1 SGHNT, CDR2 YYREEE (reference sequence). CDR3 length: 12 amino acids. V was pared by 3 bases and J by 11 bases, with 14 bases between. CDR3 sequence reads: CASSWDTGEAFF. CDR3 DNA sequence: TGTGCCAGCAGCTGGGACACCGGGGAGGCTTTCTTT.

For the CDR3, the DNA is TGCGCCAGCAGCGCCGGACAGGGCTACGAGCAGTACTTC. It codes for CASSAGQGYEQYF. The chain has TRBV5-1 and TRBJ2-7; TRBD1 matches 8 bases. The CDR3 covers 13 residues. Trimming took 4 bases from V and 3 from J; bases not matched to a gene: 3. Germline CDR1 and CDR2: SGHRS and YFSETQ. The variable domain in full, with the rest retrieved from reference TRBV5-1 and TRBJ2-7, is KAGVTQTPRYLIKTRGQQVTLSCSPISGHRSVSWYQQTPGQGLQFLFEYFSETQRNKGNFPGRFSGRQFSNSRSEMNVSTLELGDSALYLCASSAGQGYEQYFGPGTRLTVT.

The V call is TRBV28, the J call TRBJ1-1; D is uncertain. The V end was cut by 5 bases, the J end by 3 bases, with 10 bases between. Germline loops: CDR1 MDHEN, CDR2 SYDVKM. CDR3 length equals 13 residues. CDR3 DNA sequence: TGTGCCAGCAGTCCCGGTTTTCACACTGAAGCTTTCTTT. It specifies CASSPGFHTEAFF.

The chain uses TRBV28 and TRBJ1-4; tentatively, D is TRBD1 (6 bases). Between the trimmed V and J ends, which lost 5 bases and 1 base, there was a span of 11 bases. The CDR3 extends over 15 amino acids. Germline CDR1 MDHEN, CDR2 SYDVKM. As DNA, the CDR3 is TGTGCCAGCAGTCCAGGGGTGGAAACTAATGAAAAACTGTTTTTT. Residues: CASSPGVETNEKLFF. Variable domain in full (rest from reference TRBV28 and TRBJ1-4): DVKVTQSSRYLVKRTGEKVFLECVQDMDHENMFWYRQDPGLGLRLIYFSYDVKMKEKGDIPEGYSVSREKKERFSLILESASTNQTSMYLCASSPGVETNEKLFFGSGTQLSVL.

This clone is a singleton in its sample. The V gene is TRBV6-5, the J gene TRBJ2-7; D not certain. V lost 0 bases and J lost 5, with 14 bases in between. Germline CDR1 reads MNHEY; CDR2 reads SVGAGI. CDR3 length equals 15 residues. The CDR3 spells CASSYSNRNRDEQYF. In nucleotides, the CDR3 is TGTGCCAGCAGTTACTCGAACCGGAACCGGGACGAGCAGTACTTC.

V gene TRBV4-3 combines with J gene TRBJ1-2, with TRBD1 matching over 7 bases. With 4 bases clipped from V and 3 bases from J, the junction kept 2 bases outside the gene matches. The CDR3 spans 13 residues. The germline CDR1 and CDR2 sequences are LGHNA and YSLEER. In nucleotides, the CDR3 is TGCGCCAGCAGCCTAGGGACAGACTATGGCTACACCTTC. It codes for CASSLGTDYGYTF.

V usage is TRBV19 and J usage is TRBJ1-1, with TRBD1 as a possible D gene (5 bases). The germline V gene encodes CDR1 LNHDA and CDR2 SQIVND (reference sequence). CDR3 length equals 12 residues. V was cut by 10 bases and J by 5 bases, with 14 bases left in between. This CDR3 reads CATSMGGTEAFF. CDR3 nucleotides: TGTGCCACCAGTATGGGGGGGACTGAAGCTTTCTTT.

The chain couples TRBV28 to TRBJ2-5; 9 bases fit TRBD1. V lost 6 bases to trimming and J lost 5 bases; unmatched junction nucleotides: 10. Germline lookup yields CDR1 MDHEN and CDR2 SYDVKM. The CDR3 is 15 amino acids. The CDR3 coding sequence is TGTGCCAGCAGGAAGGACAGGGGAGGTGTGGAGACCCAGTACTTC. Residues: CASRKDRGGVETQYF.

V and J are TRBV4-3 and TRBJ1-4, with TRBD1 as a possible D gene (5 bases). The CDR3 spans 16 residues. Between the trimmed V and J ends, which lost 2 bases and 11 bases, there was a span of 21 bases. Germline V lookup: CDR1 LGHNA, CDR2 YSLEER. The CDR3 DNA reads TGCGCCAGCAGCCAAAATGTGCCAGGGAGGTTCGGGAAACTGTTTTTT. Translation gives CASSQNVPGRFGKLFF.

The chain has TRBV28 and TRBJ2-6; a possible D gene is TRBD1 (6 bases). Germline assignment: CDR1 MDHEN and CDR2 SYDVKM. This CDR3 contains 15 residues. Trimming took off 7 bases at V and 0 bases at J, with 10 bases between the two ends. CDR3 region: CASTLGGSGANVLTF. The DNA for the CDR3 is TGTGCCAGCACCCTAGGGGGCTCTGGGGCCAACGTCCTGACTTTC.

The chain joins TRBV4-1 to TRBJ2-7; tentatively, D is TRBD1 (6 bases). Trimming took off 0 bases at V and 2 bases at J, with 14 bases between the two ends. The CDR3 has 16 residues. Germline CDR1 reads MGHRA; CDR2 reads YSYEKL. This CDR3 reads CASSQDEVPGAYEQYF. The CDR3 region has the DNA TGCGCCAGCAGCCAAGACGAGGTGCCAGGGGCCTACGAGCAGTACTTC.

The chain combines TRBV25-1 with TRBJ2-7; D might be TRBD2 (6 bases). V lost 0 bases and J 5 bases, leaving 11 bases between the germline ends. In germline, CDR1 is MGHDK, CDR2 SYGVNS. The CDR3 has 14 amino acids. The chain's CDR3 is CASSEYGWEDEQYF. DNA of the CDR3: TGTGCCAGCAGTGAATATGGGTGGGAGGACGAGCAGTACTTC.

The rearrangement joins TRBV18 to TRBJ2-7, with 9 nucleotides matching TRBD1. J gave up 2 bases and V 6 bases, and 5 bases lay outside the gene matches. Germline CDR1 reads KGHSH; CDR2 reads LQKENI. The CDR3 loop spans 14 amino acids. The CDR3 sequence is CASSDTGGTYEQYF. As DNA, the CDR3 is TGTGCCAGCTCCGACACAGGGGGCACCTACGAGCAGTACTTC.

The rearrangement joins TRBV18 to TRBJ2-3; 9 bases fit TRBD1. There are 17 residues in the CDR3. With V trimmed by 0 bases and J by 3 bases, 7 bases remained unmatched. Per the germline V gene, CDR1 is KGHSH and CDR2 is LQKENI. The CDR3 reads CASSPPLGTGRTDTQYF. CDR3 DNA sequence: TGTGCCAGCTCACCACCCCTAGGGACAGGGAGGACAGATACGCAGTATTTT.

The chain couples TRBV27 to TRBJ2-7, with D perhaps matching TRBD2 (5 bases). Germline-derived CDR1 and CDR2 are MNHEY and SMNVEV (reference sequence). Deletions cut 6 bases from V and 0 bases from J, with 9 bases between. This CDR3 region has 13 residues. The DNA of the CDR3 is TGTGCCAGCAGAGCGGCTGACTCCTACGAGCAGTACTTC. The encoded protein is CASRAADSYEQYF.

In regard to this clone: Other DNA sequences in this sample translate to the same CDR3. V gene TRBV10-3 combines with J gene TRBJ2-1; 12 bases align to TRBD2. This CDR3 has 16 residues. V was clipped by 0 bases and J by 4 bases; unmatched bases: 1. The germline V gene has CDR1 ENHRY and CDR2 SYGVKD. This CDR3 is CAISESGTSGYNEQFF. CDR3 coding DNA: TGTGCCATCAGTGAGTCAGGGACTAGCGGGTACAATGAGCAGTTCTTC.

The CDR3 here is CASSLAVTGVGYTF. The CDR3 nucleotides read TGTGCCAGCAGCTTGGCGGTGACAGGGGTTGGCTACACCTTC. This chain links TRBV5-5 with TRBJ1-2, with 8 bases aligning to TRBD1. Losses at the gene ends were 0 bases for V and 7 bases for J; bases not matched to a gene: 5. Germline CDR1 reads SGHKS; CDR2 reads YYEKEE (reference sequence). The CDR3 spans 14 residues.

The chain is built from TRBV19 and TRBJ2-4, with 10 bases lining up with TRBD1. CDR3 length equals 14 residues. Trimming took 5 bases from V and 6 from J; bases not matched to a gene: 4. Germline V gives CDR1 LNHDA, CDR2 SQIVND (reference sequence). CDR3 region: CASSLGQGLNIQYF. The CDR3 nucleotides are TGTGCCAGTAGTCTGGGACAGGGGTTAAACATTCAGTACTTC.